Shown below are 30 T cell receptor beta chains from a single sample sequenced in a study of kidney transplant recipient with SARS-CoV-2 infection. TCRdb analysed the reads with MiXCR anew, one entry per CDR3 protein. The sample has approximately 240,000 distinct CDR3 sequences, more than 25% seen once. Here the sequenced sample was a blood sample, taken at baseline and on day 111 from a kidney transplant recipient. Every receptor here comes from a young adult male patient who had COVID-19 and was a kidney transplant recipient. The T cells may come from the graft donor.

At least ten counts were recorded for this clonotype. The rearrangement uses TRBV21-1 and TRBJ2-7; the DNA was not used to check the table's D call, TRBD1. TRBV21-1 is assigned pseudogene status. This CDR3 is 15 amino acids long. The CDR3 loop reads CASSIHVGGVYEQYF. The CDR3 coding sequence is TGTGCCAGCAGTATTCACGTGGGGGGGGTGTATGAGCAGTACTTC.

CDR3 DNA sequence: TGTGCCAGCAGTTCGTTTTTCTGCATCGGAAAGACCTATGGCTACACCTTC. Translated: CASSSFFCIGKTYGYTF. The chain employs TRBV6-2 or TRBV6-3 and TRBJ1-2; D is undetermined. The germline gives CDR1 MNHEY, CDR2 SVGEGT. The CDR3 length is 17 residues. Trimming cost V 4 bases and J 4 bases, with 22 bases left between them.

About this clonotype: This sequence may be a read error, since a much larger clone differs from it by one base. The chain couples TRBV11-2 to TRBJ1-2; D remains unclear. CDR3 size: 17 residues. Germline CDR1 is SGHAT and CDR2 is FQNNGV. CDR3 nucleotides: TGTGCCGGCAGCGCCTCCAGAACAAGCAGAAAGACCTATGGCTACACCTTC. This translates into CAGSASRTSRKTYGYTF. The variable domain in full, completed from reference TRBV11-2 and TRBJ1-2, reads EAGVAQSPRYKIIEKRQSVAFWCNPISGHATLYWYQQILGQGPKLLIQFQNNGVVDDSQLPKDRFSAERLKGVDSTLKIQPAKLEDSAVYLCAGSASRTSRKTYGYTFGSGTRLTVV.

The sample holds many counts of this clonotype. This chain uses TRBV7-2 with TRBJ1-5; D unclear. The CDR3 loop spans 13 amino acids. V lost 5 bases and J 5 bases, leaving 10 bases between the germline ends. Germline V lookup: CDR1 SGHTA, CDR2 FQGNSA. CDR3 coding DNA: TGTGCCAGCAGCCCCCAAACCGATCAGCCCCAGCATTTT. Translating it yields CASSPQTDQPQHF.

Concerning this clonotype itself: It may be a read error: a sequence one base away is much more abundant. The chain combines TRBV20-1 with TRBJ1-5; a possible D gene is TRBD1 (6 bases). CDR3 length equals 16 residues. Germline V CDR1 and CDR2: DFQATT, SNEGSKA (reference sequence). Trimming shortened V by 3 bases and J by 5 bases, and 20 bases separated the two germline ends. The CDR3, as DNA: TGCAGTGCTAGCCCTTATGGGGGGCGAGTCGATCAGCCCCAGCATTTT. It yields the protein CSASPYGGRVDQPQHF.

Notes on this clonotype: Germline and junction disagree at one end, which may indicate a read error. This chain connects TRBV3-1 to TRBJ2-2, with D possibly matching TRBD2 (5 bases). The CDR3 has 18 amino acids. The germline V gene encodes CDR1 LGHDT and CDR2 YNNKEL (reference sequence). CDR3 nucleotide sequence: TGTGCCAGCAGCTCTCGTAGTCCCATTTCGGGCTTGACCGGGAAGCTGTTTTTT. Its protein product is CASSSRSPISGLTGKLFF.

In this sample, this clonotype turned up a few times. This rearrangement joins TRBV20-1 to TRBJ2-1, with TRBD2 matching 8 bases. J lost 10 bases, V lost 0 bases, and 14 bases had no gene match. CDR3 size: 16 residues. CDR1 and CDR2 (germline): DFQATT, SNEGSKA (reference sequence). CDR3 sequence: CSARDRPRTREVEQFF. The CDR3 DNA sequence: TGCAGTGCTAGAGATAGACCACGGACGCGGGAGGTGGAGCAGTTCTTC.

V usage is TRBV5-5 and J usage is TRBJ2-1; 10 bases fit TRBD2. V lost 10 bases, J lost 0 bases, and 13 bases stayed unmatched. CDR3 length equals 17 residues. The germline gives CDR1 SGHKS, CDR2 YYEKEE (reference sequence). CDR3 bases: TGTGCCGCCAACCGGGGCCTAGCGGGAGCCTCCTACAATGAGCAGTTCTTC. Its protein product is CAANRGLAGASYNEQFF.

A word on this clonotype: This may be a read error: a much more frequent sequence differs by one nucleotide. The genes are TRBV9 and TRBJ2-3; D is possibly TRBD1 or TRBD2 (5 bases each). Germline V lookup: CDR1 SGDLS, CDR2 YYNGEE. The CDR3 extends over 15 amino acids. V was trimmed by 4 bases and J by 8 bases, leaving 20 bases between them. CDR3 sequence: CASSPSGPSMGTQYF. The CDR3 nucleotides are TGTGCCAGCAGCCCGTCGGGACCTTCGATGGGTACGCAGTATTTT. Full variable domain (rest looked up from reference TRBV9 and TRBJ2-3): DSGVTQTPKHLITATGQRVTLRCSPRSGDLSVYWYQQSLDQGLQFLIQYYNGEERAKGNILERFSAQQFPDLHSELNLSSLELGDSALYFCASSPSGPSMGTQYFGPGTRLTVL.

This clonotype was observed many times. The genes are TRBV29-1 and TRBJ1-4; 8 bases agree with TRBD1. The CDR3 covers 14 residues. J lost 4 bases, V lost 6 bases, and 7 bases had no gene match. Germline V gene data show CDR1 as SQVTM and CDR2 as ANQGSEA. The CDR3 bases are TGCAGCGTCAGACAGGGGTCGGGTAATGAAAAACTGTTTTTT. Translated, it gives CSVRQGSGNEKLFF.

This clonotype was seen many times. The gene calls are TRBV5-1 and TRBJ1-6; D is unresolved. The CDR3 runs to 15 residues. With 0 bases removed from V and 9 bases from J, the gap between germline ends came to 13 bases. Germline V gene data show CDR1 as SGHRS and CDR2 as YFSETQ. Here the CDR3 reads CASSLDTPRRSPLHF. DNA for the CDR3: TGCGCCAGCAGCTTGGACACCCCCCGACGTTCACCCCTCCACTTT. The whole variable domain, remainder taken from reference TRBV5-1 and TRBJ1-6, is KAGVTQTPRYLIKTRGQQVTLSCSPISGHRSVSWYQQTPGQGLQFLFEYFSETQRNKGNFPGRFSGRQFSNSRSEMNVSTLELGDSALYLCASSLDTPRRSPLHFGNGTRLTVT.

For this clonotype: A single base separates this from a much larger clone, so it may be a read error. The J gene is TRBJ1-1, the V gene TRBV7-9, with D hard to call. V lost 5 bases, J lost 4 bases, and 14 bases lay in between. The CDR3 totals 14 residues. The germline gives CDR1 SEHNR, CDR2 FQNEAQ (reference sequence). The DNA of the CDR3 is TGTGCCAGCAGCCGACGAGGAGGGTCCACTGAAGCTTTCTTT. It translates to CASSRRGGSTEAFF.

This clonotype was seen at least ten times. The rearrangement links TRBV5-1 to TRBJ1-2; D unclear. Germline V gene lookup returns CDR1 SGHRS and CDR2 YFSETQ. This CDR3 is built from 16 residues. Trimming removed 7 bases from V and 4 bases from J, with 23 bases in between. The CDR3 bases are TGCGCCAGCGGTAACACATCGGTTCGAAAGACCTATGGCTACACCTTC. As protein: CASGNTSVRKTYGYTF.

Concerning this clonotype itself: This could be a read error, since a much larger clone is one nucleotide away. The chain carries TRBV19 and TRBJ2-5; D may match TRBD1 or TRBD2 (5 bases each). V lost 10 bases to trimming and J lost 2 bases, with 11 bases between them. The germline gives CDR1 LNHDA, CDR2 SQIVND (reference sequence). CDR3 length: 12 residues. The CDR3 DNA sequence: TGTGCCAACGGGGACCTACAAGAGACCCAGTACTTC. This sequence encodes CANGDLQETQYF. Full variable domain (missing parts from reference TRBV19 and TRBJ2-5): DGGITQSPKYLFRKEGQNVTLSCEQNLNHDAMYWYRQDPGQGLRLIYYSQIVNDFQKGDIAEGYSVSREKKESFPLTVTSAQKNPTAFYLCANGDLQETQYFGPGTRLLVL.

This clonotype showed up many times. CDR3 protein: CATSRDWTGTNTEAFF. The CDR3 DNA reads TGTGCCACCAGCAGAGATTGGACAGGAACGAACACTGAAGCTTTCTTT. The chain employs TRBV15 and TRBJ1-1; TRBD1 aligns across 7 bases. V shed 0 bases and J 1 base; nucleotides not matched to a gene: 5. This CDR3 is 16 amino acids long. Germline lookup yields CDR1 LNHNV and CDR2 YYDKDF (reference sequence).

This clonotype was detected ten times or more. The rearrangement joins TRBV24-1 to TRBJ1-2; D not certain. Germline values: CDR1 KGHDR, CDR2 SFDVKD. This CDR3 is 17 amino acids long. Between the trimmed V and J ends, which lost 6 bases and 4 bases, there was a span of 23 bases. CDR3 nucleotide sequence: TGTGCCACCAGTTATCTGCCTAGTACCAGAAAGACCTATGGCTACACCTTC. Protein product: CATSYLPSTRKTYGYTF.

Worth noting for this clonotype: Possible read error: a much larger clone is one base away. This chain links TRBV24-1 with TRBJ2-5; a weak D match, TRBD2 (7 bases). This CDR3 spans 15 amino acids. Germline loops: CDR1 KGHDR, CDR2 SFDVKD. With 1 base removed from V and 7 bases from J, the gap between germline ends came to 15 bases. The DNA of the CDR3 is TGTGCCACCAGTGATTTCGCCCAGGGAGGGGGGACCCAGTACTTC. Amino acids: CATSDFAQGGGTQYF.

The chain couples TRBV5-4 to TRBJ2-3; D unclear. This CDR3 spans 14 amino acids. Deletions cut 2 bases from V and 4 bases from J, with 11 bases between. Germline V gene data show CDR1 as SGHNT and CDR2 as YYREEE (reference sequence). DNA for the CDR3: TGTGCCAGCAGCTTAGAGAGAACTCCAGATACGCAGTATTTT. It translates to CASSLERTPDTQYF.

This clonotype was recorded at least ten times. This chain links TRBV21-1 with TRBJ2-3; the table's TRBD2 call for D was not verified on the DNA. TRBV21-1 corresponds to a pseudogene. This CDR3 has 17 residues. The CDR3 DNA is TGTGCCAGCAGCATTTGCCTAGCTACAGTCATGCAAGATACGCAGTATTTT. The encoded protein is CASSICLATVMQDTQYF.

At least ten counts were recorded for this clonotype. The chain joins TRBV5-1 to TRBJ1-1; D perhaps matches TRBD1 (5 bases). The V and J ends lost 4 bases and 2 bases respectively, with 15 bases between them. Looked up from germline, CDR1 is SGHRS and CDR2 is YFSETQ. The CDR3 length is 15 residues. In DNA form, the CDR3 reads TGCGCCAGCAGCCCCGGTCGGGACGGTAACACTGAAGCTTTCTTT. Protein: CASSPGRDGNTEAFF.

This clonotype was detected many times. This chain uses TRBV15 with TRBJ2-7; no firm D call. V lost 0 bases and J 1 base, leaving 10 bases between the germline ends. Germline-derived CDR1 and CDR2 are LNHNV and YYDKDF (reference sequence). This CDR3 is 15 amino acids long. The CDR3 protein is CATSRDRQVSYEQYF. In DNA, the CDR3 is TGTGCCACCAGCAGAGATCGCCAGGTTTCCTACGAGCAGTACTTC.

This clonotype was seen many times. CDR3: CASSVRSGGTEAFF. DNA for the CDR3: TGTGCCAGCAGTGTAAGGTCCGGAGGCACTGAAGCTTTCTTT. The rearrangement joins TRBV2 to TRBJ1-1; D unresolved. V was shortened by 4 bases and J by 4 bases, with 13 bases between the two germline ends. Germline CDR1 and CDR2: SNHLY and FYNNEI. This CDR3 spans 14 amino acids.

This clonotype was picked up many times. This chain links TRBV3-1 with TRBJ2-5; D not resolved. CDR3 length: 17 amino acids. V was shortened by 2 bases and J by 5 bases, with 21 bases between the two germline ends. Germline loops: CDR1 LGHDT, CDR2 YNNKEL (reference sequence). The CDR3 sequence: CASSQLFPISFSETQYF. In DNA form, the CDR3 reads TGTGCCAGCAGCCAACTTTTTCCCATTTCTTTCTCTGAGACCCAGTACTTC.

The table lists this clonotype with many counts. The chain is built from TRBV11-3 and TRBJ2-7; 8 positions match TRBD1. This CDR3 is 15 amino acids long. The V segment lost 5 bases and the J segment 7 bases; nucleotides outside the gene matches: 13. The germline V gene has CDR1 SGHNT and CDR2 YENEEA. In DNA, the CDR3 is TGTGCCAGCAGCCGTACGGGAGACAGGGGAGGAGAGCAGTACTTC. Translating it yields CASSRTGDRGGEQYF.

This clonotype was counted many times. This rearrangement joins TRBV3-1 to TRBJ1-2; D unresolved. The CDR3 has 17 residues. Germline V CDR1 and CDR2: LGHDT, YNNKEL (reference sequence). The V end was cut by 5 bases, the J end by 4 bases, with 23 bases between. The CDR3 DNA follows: TGTGCCAGCAGCAATAACTGCACCCTTCGAAAGACCTATGGCTACACCTTC. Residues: CASSNNCTLRKTYGYTF.

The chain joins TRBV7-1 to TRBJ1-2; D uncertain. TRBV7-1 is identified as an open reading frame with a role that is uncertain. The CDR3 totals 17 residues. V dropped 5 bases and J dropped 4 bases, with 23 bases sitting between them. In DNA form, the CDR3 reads TGTGCCAGCAGCGTCGGAACTCACGAGGGAAAGACCTATGGCTACACCTTC. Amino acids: CASSVGTHEGKTYGYTF.

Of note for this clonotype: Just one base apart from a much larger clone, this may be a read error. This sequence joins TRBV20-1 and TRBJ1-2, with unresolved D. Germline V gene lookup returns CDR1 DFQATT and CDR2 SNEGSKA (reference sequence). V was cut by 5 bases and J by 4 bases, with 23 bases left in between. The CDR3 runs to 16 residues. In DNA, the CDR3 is TGCAGTGCTCACGATAGGCTGTTTCGAAGGACCTATGGCTACACCTTC. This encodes CSAHDRLFRRTYGYTF.

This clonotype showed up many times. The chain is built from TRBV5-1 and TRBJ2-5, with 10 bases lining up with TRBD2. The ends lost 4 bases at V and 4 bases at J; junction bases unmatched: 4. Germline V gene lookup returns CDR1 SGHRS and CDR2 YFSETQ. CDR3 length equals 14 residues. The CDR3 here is CASSRGLATETQYF. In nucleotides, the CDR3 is TGCGCCAGCAGCCGGGGACTAGCGACAGAGACCCAGTACTTC.

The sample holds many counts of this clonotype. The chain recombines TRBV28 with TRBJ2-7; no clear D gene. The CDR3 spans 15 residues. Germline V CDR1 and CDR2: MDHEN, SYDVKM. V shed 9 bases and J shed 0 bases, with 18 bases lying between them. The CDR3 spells CASNSLSGPSYEQYF. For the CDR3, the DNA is TGTGCCAGTAACAGTTTGTCCGGGCCCTCCTACGAGCAGTACTTC.

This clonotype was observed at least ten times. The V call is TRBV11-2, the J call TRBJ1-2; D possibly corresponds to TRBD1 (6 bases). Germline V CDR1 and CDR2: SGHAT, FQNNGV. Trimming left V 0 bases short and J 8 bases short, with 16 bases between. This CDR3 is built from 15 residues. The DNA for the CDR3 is TGTGCCAGCAGCTTAGATGGCGCAGGGGCTAGGGGCTACACCTTC. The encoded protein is CASSLDGAGARGYTF.